One sample yielded the 27 T cell receptor beta chains listed below, sequenced in a study of shared clonotypes between healthy human individuals. Some clones are missing from TCRdb's copy, which holds only in-frame ones; the method was immunoSEQ multiplex PCR. This sample carries 650,000 to 700,000 clones, about 90% of them seen once, and the ten largest clones take approximately 35%. Sequencing input: memory CD8+ T cells from PBMCs. The subset is: CD45RO+ cells pooled with CCR7-negative TemRA cells. The receptors derive from a man in his late teens or twenties in good health. Some clones in this sample may be carry-over from other donors' samples.

The genes are TRBV18 and TRBJ2-2, with TRBD2 matching 10 bases. The CDR3 has 18 amino acids. Germline V gives CDR1 KGHSH, CDR2 LQKENI. V was pared by 1 base and J by 3 bases, with 8 bases of the junction left unmatched. The CDR3 region is CASSPHRAGGPDTGELFF. CDR3 sequence (DNA): TGTGCCAGCTCACCACATCGAGCGGGAGGGCCGGACACCGGGGAGCTGTTTTTT.

This sequence joins TRBV7-2 and TRBJ2-7; possibly TRBD1 or TRBD2 for D (5 bases each). Per germline, CDR1 SGHTA and CDR2 FQGNSA. The CDR3 totals 14 residues. Trimming stripped 5 bases from V and 3 bases from J, with 14 bases between. The CDR3 coding sequence is TGTGCCAGCAGCCATTCGGGACCGAGCTACGAGCAGTACTTC. Its translation: CASSHSGPSYEQYF.

The chain carries TRBV25-1 and TRBJ2-3; D unresolved. The germline gives CDR1 MGHDK, CDR2 SYGVNS. The germline V and J ends were trimmed by 3 bases and 2 bases, with 3 bases remaining between them. CDR3 length: 12 amino acids. CDR3 nucleotides: TGTGCCAGCAGTGAGGACACAGATACGCAGTATTTT. Residues: CASSEDTDTQYF. The full variable domain, rest sourced from reference TRBV25-1 and TRBJ2-3, is EADIYQTPRYLVIGTGKKITLECSQTMGHDKMYWYQQDPGMELHLIHYSYGVNSTEKGDLSSESTVSRIRTEHFPLTLESARPSHTSQYLCASSEDTDTQYFGPGTRLTVL.

The rearrangement joins TRBV27 to TRBJ1-2; D gene unclear. The germline CDR1 and CDR2 sequences are MNHEY and SMNVEV (reference sequence). This CDR3 region has 15 residues. V was cut by 4 bases and J by 8 bases, with 20 bases left in between. The CDR3 bases are TGTGCCAGCAGTTCGCTCGTCACCCACTTAGAGGGCTACACCTTC. This translates into CASSSLVTHLEGYTF.

The chain couples TRBV27 to TRBJ2-7; possible D gene TRBD2, 6 bases. Germline CDR1 MNHEY, CDR2 SMNVEV (reference sequence). V shed 2 bases and J shed 4 bases, with 15 bases lying between them. The CDR3 covers 15 residues. CDR3 nucleotide sequence: TGTGCCAGCAGTTTAAGGGGAGGCGGACGATACGAGCAGTACTTC. Its protein is CASSLRGGGRYEQYF.

The rearrangement joins TRBV27 to TRBJ2-7; tentatively, D is TRBD1 (6 bases). The V gene lost 2 bases and the J gene lost 6 bases, with 11 bases spanning the gap. The CDR3 is 13 residues long. The V gene's germline CDR1 is MNHEY and CDR2 SMNVEV (reference sequence). This chain's CDR3 is CASSLGGSLEQYF. The CDR3 bases are TGTGCCAGCAGTTTAGGGGGCAGCCTCGAGCAGTACTTC.

The table lists this clone with a few counts. This rearrangement joins TRBV29-1 to TRBJ1-1; 7 bases are a match to TRBD1. Per the germline V gene, CDR1 is SQVTM and CDR2 is ANQGSEA. Trimming removed 7 bases from V and 8 bases from J; junction bases left unmatched: 7. The CDR3 extends over 11 amino acids. CDR3 DNA sequence: TGCAGCGGAATGACAGGGACGGAAGCTTTCTTT. It codes for CSGMTGTEAFF.

V gene TRBV9 combines with J gene TRBJ2-3; D call uncertain. Germline CDR1 and CDR2: SGDLS and YYNGEE. V was pared by 0 bases and J by 2 bases, with 10 bases between. This CDR3 comprises 15 residues. The CDR3 loop is CASSVVGRLTDTQYF. DNA of the CDR3: TGTGCCAGCAGCGTAGTTGGACGTCTCACAGATACGCAGTATTTT.

The V gene is TRBV6-6, the J gene TRBJ1-1; no definite D call. There are 13 residues in the CDR3. Germline assignment: CDR1 MNHNY and CDR2 SVGAGI (reference sequence). V was pared by 0 bases and J by 6 bases, with 8 bases between. The CDR3 loop is CASSYSPVAEAFF. The DNA for the CDR3 is TGTGCCAGCAGTTACTCGCCGGTGGCTGAAGCTTTCTTT.

This sequence joins TRBV28 and TRBJ1-1; D remains unclear. The CDR3 consists of 15 residues. V gave up 3 bases and J gave up 0 bases, with 11 bases separating them. Germline V gene lookup returns CDR1 MDHEN and CDR2 SYDVKM. The CDR3 region is CASSFWSRMNTEAFF. The CDR3 DNA follows: TGTGCCAGCAGTTTCTGGTCAAGGATGAACACTGAAGCTTTCTTT.

This chain joins TRBV27 and TRBJ2-1; 10 bases align to TRBD2. The ends lost 4 bases at V and 1 base at J; junction bases unmatched: 16. CDR3 length equals 20 residues. Germline assignment: CDR1 MNHEY and CDR2 SMNVEV (reference sequence). CDR3 sequence reads: CASSSGTSVPIKGSYNEQFF. In DNA, the CDR3 is TGTGCCAGCAGTTCCGGGACTAGCGTTCCGATCAAGGGTTCCTACAATGAGCAGTTCTTC.

This clone was observed a single time. V gene TRBV7-9 combines with J gene TRBJ1-2; 8 bases are shared with TRBD1. The CDR3 sequence is 14 residues long. Germline V gene lookup returns CDR1 SEHNR and CDR2 FQNEAQ (reference sequence). The V and J ends lost 5 bases and 5 bases, in that order; junction bases with no gene match: 7. CDR3 sequence reads: CASSPWTGNYGYTF. DNA for the CDR3: TGTGCCAGCAGCCCCTGGACAGGGAATTATGGCTACACCTTC. Full variable domain (outside the CDR3, taken from reference TRBV7-9 and TRBJ1-2): DTGVSQNPRHKITKRGQNVTFRCDPISEHNRLYWYRQTLGQGPEFLTYFQNEAQLEKSRLLSDRFSAERPKGSFSTLEIQRTEQGDSAMYLCASSPWTGNYGYTFGSGTRLTVV.

The chain recombines TRBV18 with TRBJ2-7, with 12 bases matching TRBD2. The V gene's germline CDR1 is KGHSH and CDR2 LQKENI. V dropped 9 bases and J dropped 6; count of bases not matched to a gene: 3. The CDR3 consists of 12 residues. CDR3 protein: CASGLAGTEQYF. The CDR3 nucleotides are TGTGCCAGTGGACTAGCGGGAACCGAGCAGTACTTC.

The chain couples TRBV5-1 to TRBJ2-5, with 7 bases fitting TRBD2. The germline gives CDR1 SGHRS, CDR2 YFSETQ. There are 16 residues in the CDR3. V gave up 3 bases and J gave up 1 base; unmatched junction bases: 9. CDR3 DNA sequence: TGCGCCAGCAGCTGGGAGACCGGGACTATCCAAGAGACCCAGTACTTC. Translation gives CASSWETGTIQETQYF.

J is TRBJ2-7 and V is TRBV28, with D unclear. In germline, CDR1 is MDHEN, CDR2 SYDVKM. V was clipped by 8 bases and J by 3 bases, with 14 bases between them. The CDR3 is 13 residues long. CDR3 loop: CASHDPIFYEQYF. The CDR3 bases are TGTGCCAGCCACGACCCTATTTTCTACGAGCAGTACTTC.

This chain uses TRBV19 with TRBJ2-7; possibly TRBD2 for D (5 bases). V lost 5 bases, J lost 3 bases, and 11 bases lay in between. This CDR3 spans 13 amino acids. The V gene's germline CDR1 is LNHDA and CDR2 SQIVND (reference sequence). CDR3 residues: CASSGSWGYEQYF. The CDR3 DNA follows: TGTGCCAGTAGTGGGAGTTGGGGCTACGAGCAGTACTTC.

This clone has only one observation. The chain has TRBV6-1 and TRBJ2-7; D assignment may be TRBD1 or TRBD2 (5 bases each). The CDR3 contains 14 residues. Germline-derived CDR1 and CDR2 are MNHNS and SASEGT. Deletions cut 5 bases from V and 2 bases from J, with 13 bases between. CDR3 bases: TGTGCCAGCAGTCCCCGGGACGGAGCCTACGAGCAGTACTTC. Its translation is CASSPRDGAYEQYF.

CDR3 in amino acids: CASSVIGRSTDTQYF. The DNA of the CDR3 is TGTGCCAGCAGCGTAATAGGCCGTTCCACAGATACGCAGTATTTT. The chain employs TRBV9 and TRBJ2-3; D remains ambiguous. This CDR3 is built from 15 residues. CDR1 is SGDLS, CDR2 YYNGEE, per germline. The V gene lost 1 base and the J gene lost 2 bases, with 11 bases spanning the gap.

The CDR3 bases are TGTGCCAGCAGCGCGGACAGGGAGGCTGAAGCTTTCTTT. It specifies CASSADREAEAFF. This chain connects TRBV9 to TRBJ1-1; TRBD1 agrees at 8 bases. Germline V gene lookup returns CDR1 SGDLS and CDR2 YYNGEE. This CDR3 region has 13 residues. Trimming at V came to 3 bases and at J to 6 bases, leaving 4 bases not matched to a gene.

This rearrangement joins TRBV4-1 to TRBJ2-7; unclear D gene. CDR3 length equals 13 residues. The germline V gene encodes CDR1 MGHRA and CDR2 YSYEKL. V gave up 5 bases and J gave up 4 bases, with 12 bases separating them. DNA of the CDR3: TGCGCCAGCAGCGGTCAGGAGATATACGAGCAGTACTTC. Encoded protein: CASSGQEIYEQYF.

This rearrangement joins TRBV14 to TRBJ2-1, with D possibly being TRBD2 (7 bases). V was cut by 3 bases and J by 7 bases, with 25 bases left in between. This CDR3 has 18 residues. Germline V CDR1 and CDR2: SGHDN, FVKESK. The CDR3 DNA sequence: TGTGCCAGCAGCCACCCAACCCAGGGGCGGACTAGATTGAATGAGCAGTTCTTC. Amino acids: CASSHPTQGRTRLNEQFF.

V usage is TRBV10-3 and J usage is TRBJ2-1; 7 bases are shared with TRBD2. Germline CDR1 reads ENHRY; CDR2 reads SYGVKD. V was clipped by 10 bases and J by 1 base; unmatched bases: 7. The CDR3 is made up of 14 amino acids. The CDR3 DNA sequence: TGTGCCACTGGTGGGGGGGTATCCTACAATGAGCAGTTCTTC. Translation: CATGGGVSYNEQFF.

The chain combines TRBV28 with TRBJ1-4; D ambiguous. Between the trimmed V and J ends, which lost 6 bases and 3 bases, there was a span of 8 bases. CDR3 length: 13 amino acids. The germline gives CDR1 MDHEN, CDR2 SYDVKM. The chain's CDR3 is CASRPDPNEKLFF. CDR3 nucleotide sequence: TGTGCCAGCAGACCGGACCCTAATGAAAAACTGTTTTTT.

This clone has just a few counts. The chain has TRBV5-1 and TRBJ2-7; the match to TRBD1 covers 9 bases. The ends lost 5 bases at V and 0 bases at J; junction bases unmatched: 6. This CDR3 region has 15 residues. Germline V gene data show CDR1 as SGHRS and CDR2 as YFSETQ. Here the CDR3 reads CASRFSGQGSYEQYF. CDR3 in DNA: TGCGCCAGCAGGTTTTCGGGACAGGGCTCCTACGAGCAGTACTTC.

This chain uses TRBV2 with TRBJ1-1; 12 bases align to TRBD1. The CDR3 extends over 16 amino acids. Germline V CDR1 and CDR2: SNHLY, FYNNEI. V dropped 5 bases and J dropped 4; count of bases not matched to a gene: 8. The CDR3 bases are TGTGCCAGCAGTTCGGGACAGGGGGCTTCGGGCACTGAAGCTTTCTTT. Residues: CASSSGQGASGTEAFF. Drawing the rest from reference TRBV2 and TRBJ1-1, the complete variable domain is EPEVTQTPSHQVTQMGQEVILRCVPISNHLYFYWYRQILGQKVEFLVSFYNNEISEKSEIFDDQFSVERPDGSNFTLKIRSTKLEDSAMYFCASSSGQGASGTEAFFGQGTRLTVV.

This rearrangement joins TRBV28 to TRBJ2-7; TRBD1 is a possible D gene (6 bases). The V and J ends lost 4 bases and 5 bases respectively, with 12 bases between them. The CDR3 length is 13 residues. Per the germline V gene, CDR1 is MDHEN and CDR2 is SYDVKM. The DNA of the CDR3 is TGTGCCAGCAGTTCCCAGGGGCAACACGAGCAGTACTTC. The encoded protein is CASSSQGQHEQYF.

The chain uses TRBV5-6 and TRBJ1-2; tentative D call: TRBD1 (6 bases). The V end was cut by 2 bases, the J end by 4 bases, with 15 bases between. Germline assignment: CDR1 SGHDT and CDR2 YYEEEE. The CDR3 has 15 residues. The CDR3 nucleotides are TGTGCCAGCAGCTTAGGCCCAGGGGATCCCTATGGCTACACCTTC. Its translation is CASSLGPGDPYGYTF.